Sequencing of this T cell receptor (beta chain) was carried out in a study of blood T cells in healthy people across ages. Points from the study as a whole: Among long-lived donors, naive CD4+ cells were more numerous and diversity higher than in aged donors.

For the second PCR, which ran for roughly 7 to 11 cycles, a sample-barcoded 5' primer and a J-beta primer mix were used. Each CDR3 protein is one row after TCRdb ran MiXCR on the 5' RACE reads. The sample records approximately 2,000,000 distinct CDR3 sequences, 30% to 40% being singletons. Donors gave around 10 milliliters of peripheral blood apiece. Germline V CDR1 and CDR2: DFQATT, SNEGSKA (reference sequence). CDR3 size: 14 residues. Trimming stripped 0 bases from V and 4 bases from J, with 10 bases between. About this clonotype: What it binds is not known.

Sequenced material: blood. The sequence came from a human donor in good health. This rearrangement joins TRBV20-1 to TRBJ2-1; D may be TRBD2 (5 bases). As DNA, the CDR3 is TGCAGTGCTAGAGATTTGAGCGGTTACAATGAGCAGTTCTTC. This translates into CSARDLSGYNEQFF.